A single sample gave rise to the 17 T cell receptor beta chains below, sequenced in a study of blood T cell repertoires in COVID-19 (TCRdb year 2020). The library was produced with the immunoSEQ multiplex PCR assay. In TCRdb, the immuneACCESS table is reduced to in-frame sequences with V and J assigned. These tables do not hold every clone; where another copy was compared, an unresolved V gene accounts for under half, and the others remain unexplained. A total of hundreds of thousands of clones appear in this sample, more than 75% of them only once. The ten biggest clones cover 2.1% of the sample. The sequenced sample was peripheral blood. These receptors were collected from a woman between 25 and 40 years old who had recovered from COVID-19.

The chain joins TRBV5-1 to TRBJ2-7; 8 nucleotides align to TRBD1. The CDR3 contains 15 residues. Trimming took 0 bases from V and 4 from J; bases not matched to a gene: 6. Germline lookup yields CDR1 SGHRS and CDR2 YFSETQ. The CDR3 sequence is CASSLGQGAGYEQYF. CDR3 coding DNA: TGCGCCAGCAGCTTGGGTCAGGGGGCGGGATACGAGCAGTACTTC.

The genes are TRBV9 and TRBJ2-1; D gene uncertain. Germline V gene lookup returns CDR1 SGDLS and CDR2 YYNGEE. The CDR3 consists of 14 residues. V was shortened by 6 bases and J by 2 bases, with 12 bases between the two germline ends. Here the CDR3 DNA reads TGTGCCAGCAATTCAGGTGACCCCTACAATGAGCAGTTCTTC. Its protein product is CASNSGDPYNEQFF.

The V call is TRBV5-6, the J call TRBJ2-2; unclear D gene. There are 12 residues in the CDR3. Deletions cut 0 bases from V and 7 bases from J, with 4 bases between. Per germline, CDR1 SGHDT and CDR2 YYEEEE. CDR3 nucleotides: TGTGCCAGCAGCTTGGGGAGCGGGGAGCTGTTTTTT. It encodes CASSLGSGELFF.

The genes are TRBV6-5 and TRBJ1-3, with D possibly matching TRBD1 (5 bases). The germline V gene has CDR1 MNHEY and CDR2 SVGAGI. With 6 bases removed from V and 0 bases from J, the gap between germline ends came to 9 bases. CDR3 length: 14 residues. The CDR3 is CASSAGGSGNTIYF. The DNA of the CDR3 is TGTGCCAGCAGCGCCGGGGGCTCTGGAAACACCATATATTTT.

The V gene is TRBV6-5, the J gene TRBJ1-1, with unresolved D. Germline loops: CDR1 MNHEY, CDR2 SVGAGI. The V and J ends lost 6 bases and 10 bases respectively, with 15 bases between them. This CDR3 comprises 12 residues. CDR3 nucleotide sequence: TGTGCCAGCAGGGAGGGAGGCCACCGAGCTTTCTTT. Translated, it gives CASREGGHRAFF.

The rearrangement links TRBV27 to TRBJ2-7, with D uncertain. Trimming removed 1 base from V and 0 bases from J, with 22 bases in between. CDR1 and CDR2 (germline): MNHEY, SMNVEV (reference sequence). The CDR3 contains 19 residues. The CDR3 nucleotides read TGTGCCAGCAGTTTATTCGTCATTTGGAGCGAGCGTGTCTCCTACGAGCAGTACTTC. Amino acids: CASSLFVIWSERVSYEQYF.

The chain employs TRBV27 and TRBJ2-7; D remains ambiguous. CDR3 length: 13 residues. Trimming left V 0 bases short and J 7 bases short, with 10 bases between. CDR1 is MNHEY, CDR2 SMNVEV, per germline (reference sequence). The CDR3 sequence is CASSLSQSSEQYF. As DNA, the CDR3 is TGTGCCAGCAGTTTATCTCAATCGAGTGAGCAGTACTTC.

This chain uses TRBV29-1 with TRBJ1-2, with a weak D call TRBD1 (5 bases). CDR1 and CDR2 from the germline V gene are SQVTM and ANQGSEA. V lost 6 bases, J lost 4 bases, and 9 bases lay in between. The CDR3 has 11 residues. CDR3 residues: CSVQGLYGYTF. CDR3 sequence (DNA): TGCAGCGTCCAGGGTCTCTATGGCTACACCTTC.

This clone was seen a few times. The chain recombines TRBV12-3 or TRBV12-4 with TRBJ1-5; 8 bases line up with TRBD1. V was clipped by 3 bases and J by 11 bases; unmatched bases: 6. The CDR3 length is 13 residues. The DNA for the CDR3 is TGTGCCAGCAGTTTGATCGGACAGGGTGCCCAGCATTTT. Translated: CASSLIGQGAQHF.

This clone was found a few times. This rearrangement joins TRBV30 to TRBJ1-2; the D gene is possibly TRBD1 (5 bases). V was cut by 1 base and J by 9 bases, with 9 bases left in between. The germline gives CDR1 GTSNPN, CDR2 SVGIG (reference sequence). The CDR3 covers 11 residues. CDR3 amino acids: CAWSEQASYTF. In DNA form, the CDR3 reads TGTGCCTGGAGTGAACAGGCTAGCTACACCTTC.

The V gene is TRBV25-1, the J gene TRBJ2-2, with D possibly matching TRBD1 (6 bases). CDR1 is MGHDK and CDR2 is SYGVNS in the germline V gene. The ends were cut back, 6 bases at V and 0 bases at J, with 11 bases in the middle. The CDR3 covers 15 residues. This CDR3 reads CASSPWTANTGELFF. Here the CDR3 DNA reads TGTGCCAGCAGCCCTTGGACAGCGAACACCGGGGAGCTGTTTTTT.

The rearrangement links TRBV7-2 to TRBJ2-7, with D perhaps TRBD1 (5 bases). Germline V CDR1 and CDR2: SGHTA, FQGNSA. Trimming shortened V by 5 bases and J by 0 bases, and 11 bases separated the two germline ends. The CDR3 is 14 residues long. The CDR3 protein is CASSADRFSYEQYF. The CDR3, as DNA: TGTGCCAGCAGCGCTGACAGATTCTCCTACGAGCAGTACTTC.

In this sample, this clone turned up a few times. This rearrangement joins TRBV6-5 to TRBJ2-7; D is possibly TRBD1 (6 bases). With 6 bases removed from V and 4 bases from J, the gap between germline ends came to 7 bases. The CDR3 runs to 11 residues. In germline, CDR1 is MNHEY, CDR2 SVGAGI. CDR3 region: CASSGTYEQYF. In DNA form, the CDR3 reads TGTGCCAGCAGCGGGACATACGAGCAGTACTTC.

This chain joins TRBV27 and TRBJ1-5, with 8 bases aligning to TRBD1. With 4 bases clipped from V and 3 bases from J, the junction kept 5 bases outside the gene matches. This CDR3 is built from 15 residues. CDR1 is MNHEY, CDR2 SMNVEV, per germline (reference sequence). The CDR3 spells CASSSGTGLNQPQHF. The CDR3 DNA is TGTGCCAGCAGTTCCGGGACAGGACTCAATCAGCCCCAGCATTTT.

The CDR3 nucleotides read TGTGCCAGCAGTCGCCTCCAACTTACTCAACCACACAATGAGCAGTTCTTC. Encoded protein: CASSRLQLTQPHNEQFF. This chain connects TRBV28 to TRBJ2-1, with D hard to call. V was pared by 5 bases and J by 5 bases, with 22 bases between. This CDR3 is built from 17 residues. Germline-derived CDR1 and CDR2 are MDHEN and SYDVKM.

The CDR3, as DNA: TGCGCCAGCAGCATGACAGGGGACGGAAACACCATATATTTT. Amino acid sequence: CASSMTGDGNTIYF. The gene calls are TRBV5-1 and TRBJ1-3, with TRBD1 matching over 8 bases. The ends lost 4 bases at V and 4 bases at J; junction bases unmatched: 4. The CDR3 has 14 residues. Germline CDR1 SGHRS, CDR2 YFSETQ. Full variable domain (outside the CDR3, taken from reference TRBV5-1 and TRBJ1-3): KAGVTQTPRYLIKTRGQQVTLSCSPISGHRSVSWYQQTPGQGLQFLFEYFSETQRNKGNFPGRFSGRQFSNSRSEMNVSTLELGDSALYLCASSMTGDGNTIYFGEGSWLTVV.

In its sample, this clone was seen once. The CDR3 coding sequence is TGTGCCAGCAGTTTATCGCGGGATTCCTACAATGAGCAGTTCTTC. As protein: CASSLSRDSYNEQFF. V is TRBV27 and J is TRBJ2-1; tentative D call: TRBD2 (6 bases). From germline, CDR1 is MNHEY and CDR2 SMNVEV (reference sequence). The CDR3 length is 15 residues. V lost 0 bases and J lost 1, with 7 bases in between.